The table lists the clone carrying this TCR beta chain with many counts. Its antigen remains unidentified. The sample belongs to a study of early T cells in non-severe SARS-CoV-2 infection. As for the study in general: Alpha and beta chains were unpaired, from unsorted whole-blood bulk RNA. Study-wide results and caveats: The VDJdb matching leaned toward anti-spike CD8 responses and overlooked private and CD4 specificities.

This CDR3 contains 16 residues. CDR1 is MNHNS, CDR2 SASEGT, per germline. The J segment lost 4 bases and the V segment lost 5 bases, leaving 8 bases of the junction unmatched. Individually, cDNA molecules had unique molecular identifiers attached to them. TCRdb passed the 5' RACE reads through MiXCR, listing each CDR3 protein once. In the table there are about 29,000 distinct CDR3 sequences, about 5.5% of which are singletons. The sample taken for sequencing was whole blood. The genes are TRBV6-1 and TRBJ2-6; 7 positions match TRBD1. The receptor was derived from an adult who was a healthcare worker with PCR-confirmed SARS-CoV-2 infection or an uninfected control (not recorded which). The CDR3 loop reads CASSYERGLGANVLTF. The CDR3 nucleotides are TGTGCCAGCAGTTACGAGAGGGGGCTCGGGGCCAACGTCCTGACTTTC.